Listed below are T cell receptor beta chains from one sample, sequenced in a study of blood T cell repertoires in COVID-19. Measured with immunoSEQ multiplex PCR; TCRdb has only the in-frame clones, and not every one. This table holds 200,000 to 300,000 clones, roughly 87% found once. The sequenced sample was peripheral blood. These receptors originate from a man between 60 and 70 years old who had recovered from COVID-19. Both conserved end residues are part of each CDR3. Fields, in order: clone size, V gene, J gene, CDR3 length, D gene, CDR3 protein, CDR3 DNA. The D gene is left open where the match is weak. Rows give clone size only sometimes, using once, few, many, or a class for an expanded clone.

size: once; V: TRBV18; J: TRBJ1-1; length: 14; D: TRBD1; CDR3: CASSEGDRNTEAFF; DNA: TGTGCCAGCTCGGAGGGGGACAGGAACACTGAAGCTTTCTTT
size: NA; V: TRBV18; J: TRBJ2-4; length: 13; D: NA; CDR3: CASSRLPADIQYF; DNA: TGTGCCAGCTCACGGCTTCCCGCGGACATTCAGTACTTC
size: once; V: TRBV20-1; J: TRBJ2-7; length: 13; D: NA; CDR3: CSASSSPPYEQYF; DNA: TGCAGTGCTAGTTCTTCTCCCCCCTACGAGCAGTACTTC
size: NA; V: TRBV9; J: TRBJ2-2; length: 13; D: NA; CDR3: CASDRFNTGELFF; DNA: TGTGCCAGCGACAGGTTCAACACCGGGGAGCTGTTTTTT
size: NA; V: TRBV10-3; J: TRBJ2-7; length: 14; D: TRBD1; CDR3: CAISTTGAGDEQYF; DNA: TGTGCCATCAGCACTACAGGGGCTGGCGACGAGCAGTACTTC
size: NA; V: TRBV7-7; J: TRBJ2-2; length: 17; D: TRBD1; CDR3: CASSSGTGGAGTGELFF; DNA: TGTGCCAGCAGCTCCGGGACAGGGGGCGCTGGGACCGGGGAGCTGTTTTTT
size: NA; V: TRBV5-5; J: TRBJ2-2; length: 15; D: NA; CDR3: CASSLWQGGTGELFF; DNA: TGTGCCAGCAGCTTGTGGCAGGGTGGCACCGGGGAGCTGTTTTTT
size: NA; V: TRBV29-1; J: TRBJ2-2; length: 13; D: NA; CDR3: CSVGQGWTGELFF; DNA: TGCAGCGTTGGGCAGGGATGGACCGGGGAGCTGTTTTTT
size: NA; V: TRBV5-4; J: TRBJ2-5; length: 15; D: NA; CDR3: CASSSTQTPEGTQYF; DNA: TGTGCCAGCAGCTCTACCCAGACCCCGGAGGGGACCCAGTACTTC
size: NA; V: TRBV20-1; J: TRBJ1-2; length: 13; D: TRBD1; CDR3: CSASQGVNYGYTF; DNA: TGCAGTGCCAGTCAGGGGGTCAACTATGGCTACACCTTC
size: NA; V: TRBV11-2; J: TRBJ2-3; length: 15; D: NA; CDR3: CASSVVAGTRDTQYF; DNA: TGTGCCAGCAGCGTGGTCGCTGGAACCAGGGATACGCAGTATTTT
size: NA; V: TRBV3-1/TRBV3-2; J: TRBJ2-2; length: 17; D: NA; CDR3: CASSPSTGRIFVGELFF; DNA: TGTGCCAGCAGCCCGTCGACAGGTCGAATCTTTGTCGGGGAGCTGTTTTTT
size: NA; V: TRBV2; J: TRBJ2-6; length: 16; D: TRBD1; CDR3: CARQGALRSGANVLTF; DNA: TGTGCCAGACAGGGGGCCCTCCGCTCTGGGGCCAACGTCCTGACTTTC
size: NA; V: TRBV5-1; J: TRBJ2-3; length: 12; D: NA; CDR3: CASGHSTDTQYF; DNA: TGCGCCAGCGGCCACAGCACAGATACGCAGTATTTT
size: NA; V: TRBV5-1; J: TRBJ1-1; length: 15; D: TRBD1; CDR3: CASSPGQGWYTEAFF; DNA: TGCGCCAGCAGCCCCGGACAGGGATGGTACACTGAAGCTTTCTTT
size: NA; V: TRBV9; J: TRBJ2-2; length: 18; D: TRBD2; CDR3: CASSVSPGGALGTGELFF; DNA: TGTGCCAGCAGCGTAAGCCCCGGGGGGGCACTAGGGACCGGGGAGCTGTTTTTT
size: NA; V: TRBV29-1; J: TRBJ1-1; length: 11; D: TRBD1; CDR3: CSGNRGAFAFF; DNA: TGCAGCGGAAACAGGGGTGCTTTCGCTTTCTTT
size: NA; V: TRBV7-9; J: TRBJ2-3; length: 16; D: NA; CDR3: CASSSGLTQNTDTQYF; DNA: TGTGCCAGCAGCAGCGGCTTGACCCAAAACACAGATACGCAGTATTTT
size: NA; V: TRBV10-2; J: TRBJ1-2; length: 14; D: TRBD1; CDR3: CASRSTGGYYGYTF; DNA: TGCGCCAGCAGATCGACAGGGGGGTACTATGGCTACACCTTC
size: NA; V: TRBV18; J: TRBJ1-4; length: 17; D: NA; CDR3: CASSPLRQSSTNEKLFF; DNA: TGTGCCAGCTCACCACTTCGACAGAGCTCAACTAATGAAAAACTGTTTTTT
size: once; V: TRBV29-1; J: TRBJ1-4; length: 14; D: TRBD1; CDR3: CSVDGTVLGEKLFF; DNA: TGCAGCGTAGATGGGACAGTATTAGGAGAAAAACTGTTTTTT
size: NA; V: TRBV2; J: TRBJ1-2; length: 13; D: TRBD1; CDR3: CASRGGTGYGYTF; DNA: TGTGCCAGCAGAGGGGGGACAGGGTATGGCTACACCTTC
size: NA; V: TRBV30; J: TRBJ2-4; length: 12; D: NA; CDR3: CAWSVSADIQYF; DNA: TGTGCCTGGAGTGTATCCGCAGACATTCAGTACTTC
size: NA; V: TRBV5-1; J: TRBJ1-2; length: 15; D: NA; CDR3: CASRLRVTGFNGYTF; DNA: TGCGCCAGCAGGCTGAGAGTAACAGGTTTTAATGGCTACACCTTC
size: few; V: TRBV4-2; J: TRBJ2-3; length: 16; D: NA; CDR3: CASSPLGQRGTDTQYF; DNA: TGTGCCAGCAGCCCCCTCGGACAGAGAGGCACAGATACGCAGTATTTT
size: NA; V: TRBV5-4; J: TRBJ2-2; length: 17; D: TRBD2; CDR3: CASSRAGGSSRIGELFF; DNA: TGTGCCAGCAGCCGGGCGGGGGGTTCGTCCCGGATCGGGGAGCTGTTTTTT
size: NA; V: TRBV6-5; J: TRBJ2-1; length: 14; D: TRBD2; CDR3: CASGRSGGYNEQFF; DNA: TGTGCCAGCGGCCGTAGCGGGGGGTACAATGAGCAGTTCTTC
size: NA; V: TRBV7-9; J: TRBJ1-6; length: 12; D: NA; CDR3: CASSLQGSPLHF; DNA: TGTGCCAGCAGCTTACAGGGTTCACCCCTCCACTTT
size: few; V: TRBV11-2; J: TRBJ2-7; length: 15; D: TRBD1; CDR3: CASSTGQGASDEQYF; DNA: TGTGCCAGCAGCACTGGACAGGGGGCATCGGATGAGCAGTACTTC
size: NA; V: TRBV4-1; J: TRBJ2-3; length: 14; D: NA; CDR3: CASSQAVSTDTQYF; DNA: TGCGCCAGCAGCCAAGCCGTCAGCACAGATACGCAGTATTTT
size: NA; V: TRBV5-1; J: TRBJ2-5; length: 14; D: NA; CDR3: CASSLTAAQETQYF; DNA: TGCGCCAGCAGCTTAACAGCGGCACAAGAGACCCAGTACTTC
size: NA; V: TRBV2; J: TRBJ1-6; length: 15; D: NA; CDR3: CASSEGRAGLSPLHF; DNA: TGTGCCAGCAGTGAGGGCAGGGCAGGGCTATCACCCCTCCACTTT
size: NA; V: TRBV18; J: TRBJ1-1; length: 15; D: TRBD1; CDR3: CASSGQGGYGTEAFF; DNA: TGTGCCAGCTCGGGACAGGGAGGGTATGGCACTGAAGCTTTCTTT
size: NA; V: TRBV19; J: TRBJ1-2; length: 15; D: TRBD1; CDR3: CASSNPDRGNYGYTF; DNA: TGTGCCAGTAGTAACCCGGACAGGGGGAACTATGGCTACACCTTC
size: once; V: TRBV18; J: TRBJ2-2; length: 13; D: NA; CDR3: CASSPQGAGELFF; DNA: TGTGCCAGCTCACCACAAGGGGCCGGGGAGCTGTTTTTT
size: once; V: TRBV2; J: TRBJ1-5; length: 14; D: TRBD1; CDR3: CASSGTGAGQPQHF; DNA: TGTGCCAGCAGCGGGACAGGGGCGGGACAGCCCCAGCATTTT
size: NA; V: TRBV12-3/TRBV12-4; J: TRBJ1-1; length: 13; D: NA; CDR3: CASSTGYLAEAFF; DNA: TGTGCCAGCAGCACAGGGTATCTCGCTGAAGCTTTCTTT